The next 30 T cell receptor beta chains were all read from a single sample in a study of CD8 T cells in ankylosing spondylitis. Study-level findings and limits: Apparently characteristic of ankylosing spondylitis blood was a TCR beta motif (under ten highly homologous variants).

Their cognate antigens are unknown. Via MiXCR, TCRdb re-called the 5' RACE reads, giving one row per CDR3 protein. The data contain about 500,000 distinct CDR3 sequences, about 13% of them singletons. The sample taken for sequencing was blood, either unsorted or a sorted T cell fraction (not recorded which). Receptor source: a male donor with ankylosing spondylitis.

The chain links TRBV20-1 to TRBJ2-1; 12 nucleotides line up with TRBD2. V was clipped by 3 bases and J by 3 bases; unmatched bases: 9. Germline V lookup: CDR1 DFQATT, CDR2 SNEGSKA (reference sequence). The CDR3 contains 17 residues. The CDR3 protein is CSARSTSGGIHYNEQFF. The CDR3, as DNA: TGCAGTGCTAGGTCGACTAGCGGGGGTATTCACTACAATGAGCAGTTCTTC.

The V and J genes are TRBV9 and TRBJ2-5, with 9 bases identical to TRBD2. Germline V gene sequence: CDR1 SGDLS, CDR2 YYNGEE. V was clipped by 0 bases and J by 4 bases; unmatched bases: 7. This CDR3 region has 16 residues. The CDR3 reads CASSVGVREGRETQYF. In nucleotides, the CDR3 is TGTGCCAGCAGCGTAGGGGTGCGGGAGGGCCGAGAGACCCAGTACTTC.

This chain connects TRBV10-3 to TRBJ1-3, with a possible D match to TRBD1 (6 bases). In germline, CDR1 is ENHRY, CDR2 SYGVKD. This CDR3 is 14 amino acids long. The V end lost 10 bases, the J end lost 0 bases, and 13 bases lay between the germline ends. The CDR3 sequence is CATGGGSSGNTIYF. Written as DNA, the CDR3 is TGTGCCACGGGAGGGGGTAGCTCTGGAAACACCATATATTTT.

This clonotype has only a few counts. The chain carries TRBV5-1 and TRBJ1-1; 8 bases fit TRBD1. Germline V gene lookup returns CDR1 SGHRS and CDR2 YFSETQ. The CDR3 runs 13 residues. The V gene end was trimmed by 3 bases and the J gene end by 5 bases; junction bases not matched to a gene: 3. CDR3 region: CASSWTGRTEAFF. The CDR3 region has the DNA TGCGCCAGCAGCTGGACAGGGAGGACTGAAGCTTTCTTT.

This rearrangement joins TRBV20-1 to TRBJ2-5; D tentatively fits TRBD1 or TRBD2 (5 bases each). The CDR3 has 14 amino acids. From germline, CDR1 is DFQATT and CDR2 SNEGSKA (reference sequence). V was cut by 7 bases and J by 6 bases, with 21 bases left in between. The CDR3 DNA reads TGCAGTGTCCGTACAGGACTCCTGGGAAAGACCCAGTACTTC. It specifies CSVRTGLLGKTQYF.

This clonotype was picked up many times. An end of the junction does not agree with germline; a read error may underlie this. The chain uses TRBV5-1 and TRBJ1-4; a possible D gene is TRBD1 (6 bases). Per germline, CDR1 SGHRS and CDR2 YFSETQ. There are 14 residues in the CDR3. CDR3 DNA sequence: TGTGCCAGCAGTTTGGGACAAGGAGATGAAAAACTGTTTTTT. It translates to CASSLGQGDEKLFF. The full variable domain, completed using reference TRBV5-1 and TRBJ1-4, is KAGVTQTPRYLIKTRGQQVTLSCSPISGHRSVSWYQQTPGQGLQFLFEYFSETQRNKGNFPGRFSGRQFSNSRSEMNVSTLELGDSALYLCASSLGQGDEKLFFGSGTQLSVL.

In this sample, this clonotype turned up a few times. The chain links TRBV25-1 to TRBJ2-6; a weak D match, TRBD1 (5 bases). Trimming stripped 2 bases from V and 3 bases from J, with 8 bases between. The CDR3 sequence is 15 residues long. CDR1 and CDR2 from the germline V gene are MGHDK and SYGVNS. The chain's CDR3 is CASSEVGHGANVLTF. The DNA of the CDR3 is TGTGCCAGCAGTGAAGTGGGGCATGGGGCCAACGTCCTGACTTTC. The full variable domain, in which reference TRBV25-1 and TRBJ2-6 provide the parts outside the CDR3, is EADIYQTPRYLVIGTGKKITLECSQTMGHDKMYWYQQDPGMELHLIHYSYGVNSTEKGDLSSESTVSRIRTEHFPLTLESARPSHTSQYLCASSEVGHGANVLTFGAGSRLTVL.

This clonotype came up many times. The chain combines TRBV20-1 with TRBJ1-4, with D unresolved. The CDR3 sequence is 16 residues long. In germline, CDR1 is DFQATT, CDR2 SNEGSKA (reference sequence). Trimming pared 0 bases from V and 0 bases from J, leaving 11 bases between. CDR3 sequence: CSARDLSLATNEKLFF. Written as DNA, the CDR3 is TGCAGTGCTAGAGATCTCTCCCTTGCAACTAATGAAAAACTGTTTTTT.

In its sample, this clonotype was seen a few times. The chain is built from TRBV5-1 and TRBJ2-2; D may be TRBD2 (6 bases). The V gene lost 8 bases and the J gene lost 1 base, with 15 bases spanning the gap. Germline V gene lookup returns CDR1 SGHRS and CDR2 YFSETQ. This CDR3 has 15 amino acids. The CDR3 nucleotides are TGCGCCAGTGCCCCAGATAGCGGGAACACCGGGGAGCTGTTTTTT. Its protein is CASAPDSGNTGELFF. The full variable domain, its missing parts supplied by reference TRBV5-1 and TRBJ2-2, is KAGVTQTPRYLIKTRGQQVTLSCSPISGHRSVSWYQQTPGQGLQFLFEYFSETQRNKGNFPGRFSGRQFSNSRSEMNVSTLELGDSALYLCASAPDSGNTGELFFGEGSRLTVL.

The gene calls are TRBV7-9 and TRBJ1-6; D may be TRBD1 (6 bases). From germline, CDR1 is SEHNR and CDR2 FQNEAQ (reference sequence). V was shortened by 4 bases and J by 7 bases, with 8 bases between the two germline ends. The CDR3 spans 13 residues. Here the CDR3 DNA reads TGTGCCAGCAGCTGGACAGAAAATTCACCCCTCCACTTT. Amino acid sequence: CASSWTENSPLHF.

CDR3 sequence reads: CASSPGTRLEQYF. In DNA form, the CDR3 reads TGTGCCAGCAGTCCCGGGACAAGATTAGAGCAGTACTTC. The chain has TRBV2 and TRBJ2-7; possible D gene TRBD1, 6 bases. V was trimmed by 5 bases and J by 7 bases, leaving 15 bases between them. The CDR3 extends over 13 amino acids. Germline loops: CDR1 SNHLY, CDR2 FYNNEI.

This clonotype showed up many times. V and J are TRBV20-1 and TRBJ2-1, with TRBD2 as a possible D gene (6 bases). The germline CDR1 and CDR2 sequences are DFQATT and SNEGSKA (reference sequence). Trimming took 5 bases from V and 3 from J, leaving 14 bases between them. The length of the CDR3 is 14 residues. CDR3 sequence: CSAGYYGGYNEQFF. Written as DNA, the CDR3 is TGCAGTGCTGGCTATTACGGGGGCTACAATGAGCAGTTCTTC.

In its sample, this clonotype was seen many times. The chain has TRBV7-2 and TRBJ2-2; D gene unclear. CDR3 length: 14 amino acids. Germline loops: CDR1 SGHTA, CDR2 FQGNSA. V lost 10 bases to trimming and J lost 4 bases, with 16 bases between them. In DNA, the CDR3 is TGTGCCACCCTTACGATCGGTTCCACCGGGGAGCTGTTTTTT. Residues: CATLTIGSTGELFF. Filled out from reference TRBV7-2 and TRBJ2-2, the complete variable domain reads GAGVSQSPSNKVTEKGKDVELRCDPISGHTALYWYRQSLGQGLEFLIYFQGNSAPDKSGLPSDRFSAERTGGSVSTLTIQRTQQEDSAVYLCATLTIGSTGELFFGEGSRLTVL.

The V call is TRBV6-1, the J call TRBJ1-2; 7 nucleotides line up with TRBD1. J gave up 3 bases and V 7 bases, and 11 bases lay outside the gene matches. This CDR3 is built from 15 residues. Germline CDR1 and CDR2: MNHNS and SASEGT. CDR3 sequence: CASKVATGNDYGYTF. The CDR3 nucleotides are TGTGCCAGCAAAGTTGCGACAGGGAACGACTATGGCTACACCTTC.

This clonotype was recorded many times. J is TRBJ2-1 and V is TRBV20-1; 8 bases agree with TRBD2. J was trimmed by 4 bases and V by 4 bases; bases with no gene match: 9. Germline CDR1 is DFQATT and CDR2 is SNEGSKA (reference sequence). CDR3 size: 15 residues. CDR3 bases: TGCAGTGCTAACTCCATAGCGGGAATGTACAATGAGCAGTTCTTC. This sequence encodes CSANSIAGMYNEQFF.

This clonotype was counted ten times or more. The V gene is TRBV7-2, the J gene TRBJ2-7; D gene unclear. V dropped 2 bases and J dropped 1 base, with 3 bases sitting between them. This CDR3 comprises 12 residues. Germline CDR1 is SGHTA and CDR2 is FQGNSA. The CDR3 nucleotides are TGTGCCAGCAGCTTAAGGTCCTACGAGCAGTACTTC. This sequence encodes CASSLRSYEQYF.

This chain uses TRBV5-6 with TRBJ2-1, with 9 bases fitting TRBD1. Per the germline V gene, CDR1 is SGHDT and CDR2 is YYEEEE. The CDR3 spans 15 residues. The junction had 9 bases not matched to a gene; V was cut back by 1 base and J by 10 bases. CDR3 DNA: TGTGCCAGCAGCTTGCCCGGGACAGGGTCTCGGGAGCAGTTCTTC. This codes for CASSLPGTGSREQFF.

This clonotype was seen a handful of times. This sequence joins TRBV5-6 and TRBJ1-3; TRBD1 might be the D (6 bases). V was clipped by 5 bases and J by 3 bases, with 18 bases between them. The CDR3 covers 16 residues. CDR1 and CDR2 (germline): SGHDT, YYEEEE. The CDR3 nucleotides are TGTGCCAGCAGTGAAAGGGGGGCCCGAGGTGGAAACACCATATATTTT. As protein: CASSERGARGGNTIYF.

This clonotype was recorded many times. The chain links TRBV12-3 or TRBV12-4 to TRBJ1-2, with 8 bases that match TRBD1. Unmatched junction bases numbered 9, after V lost 8 bases and J lost 4 bases. The CDR3 spans 14 residues. This CDR3 is CASSPGQAGYGYTF. The CDR3 coding sequence is TGTGCCAGCTCCCCGGGACAGGCAGGCTATGGCTACACCTTC.

V usage is TRBV4-1 and J usage is TRBJ1-5; 12 nucleotides align to TRBD1. V trimming: 4 bases; J trimming: 2 bases; junction bases outside the gene matches: 9. CDR3 size: 18 residues. The germline V gene has CDR1 MGHRA and CDR2 YSYEKL. The CDR3: CASSLAPGQGAGNQPQHF. The CDR3 nucleotides read TGCGCCAGCAGCCTCGCGCCGGGACAGGGGGCCGGCAATCAGCCCCAGCATTTT.

This chain joins TRBV5-6 and TRBJ2-1, with D hard to call. Germline lookup yields CDR1 SGHDT and CDR2 YYEEEE. The CDR3 has 17 amino acids. V lost 5 bases and J 0 bases, leaving 18 bases between the germline ends. This CDR3 reads CASSPIRTASSYNEQFF. In DNA form, the CDR3 reads TGTGCCAGCAGTCCAATTAGGACGGCCAGCTCCTACAATGAGCAGTTCTTC.

This clonotype was recorded at least ten times. The chain joins TRBV29-1 to TRBJ2-3; TRBD2 matches 11 bases. Germline values: CDR1 SQVTM, CDR2 ANQGSEA. V shed 6 bases, J shed 6 bases, and the junction held 8 bases outside the gene matches. CDR3 length: 14 residues. This CDR3 is CSVKSGLAVDTQYF. In DNA form, the CDR3 reads TGCAGCGTCAAGTCGGGACTAGCGGTGGATACGCAGTATTTT.

The chain couples TRBV30 to TRBJ2-7, with D maybe TRBD2 (6 bases). Trimming left V 4 bases short and J 0 bases short, with 7 bases between. Germline assignment: CDR1 GTSNPN and CDR2 SVGIG (reference sequence). CDR3 size: 12 residues. Here the CDR3 DNA reads TGTGCCTGGACGACTAGCTCCTACGAGCAGTACTTC. Encoded protein: CAWTTSSYEQYF.

This chain joins TRBV30 and TRBJ1-1; maybe TRBD1 (5 bases). The CDR3 is 13 amino acids. Looked up from germline, CDR1 is GTSNPN and CDR2 is SVGIG (reference sequence). Trimming shortened V by 4 bases and J by 10 bases, and 19 bases separated the two germline ends. CDR3 bases: TGTGCCTGGATCAAGAACGGGGCCGCTCGAGCTTTCTTT. Amino acid sequence: CAWIKNGAARAFF.

There are a few counts of this clonotype. The rearrangement uses TRBV3-1 and TRBJ1-1; the D is unclear. The CDR3 extends over 14 amino acids. Per germline, CDR1 LGHDT and CDR2 YNNKEL (reference sequence). The germline V and J ends were trimmed by 2 bases and 0 bases, with 7 bases remaining between them. In nucleotides, the CDR3 is TGTGCCAGCAGCCAAAATGGGATGAACACTGAAGCTTTCTTT. Protein sequence: CASSQNGMNTEAFF.

The chain uses TRBV12-3 or TRBV12-4 and TRBJ2-2; D not certain. The CDR3 runs 14 residues. V gave up 7 bases and J gave up 6 bases, with 15 bases separating them. As DNA, the CDR3 is TGTGCCAGCACCCTGGACCCAACCTCCGGGGAGCTGTTTTTT. This sequence encodes CASTLDPTSGELFF.

This clonotype was recorded a few times. The CDR3 spells CASSFTTQGTATEAFF. The CDR3 DNA sequence: TGCGCCAGCAGCTTTACCACGCAGGGAACGGCTACTGAAGCTTTCTTT. The rearrangement uses TRBV5-1 and TRBJ1-1; D is possibly TRBD1 (5 bases). CDR1 is SGHRS and CDR2 is YFSETQ in the germline V gene. V lost 2 bases and J 5 bases, leaving 19 bases between the germline ends. The CDR3 is made up of 16 amino acids.

This clonotype was observed a handful of times. The chain is built from TRBV20-1 and TRBJ1-1; D is unclear. V lost 4 bases and J lost 4, with 13 bases in between. The CDR3 covers 13 residues. Looked up from germline, CDR1 is DFQATT and CDR2 is SNEGSKA (reference sequence). CDR3: CSATRGRTTEAFF. The CDR3 nucleotides are TGCAGTGCTACCCGAGGCAGAACCACTGAAGCTTTCTTT.

V gene TRBV5-1 combines with J gene TRBJ2-3; 8 bases are a match to TRBD1. Germline CDR1 SGHRS, CDR2 YFSETQ. Trimming removed 4 bases from V and 5 bases from J; junction bases left unmatched: 12. The CDR3 sequence is 16 residues long. The CDR3 nucleotides are TGCGCCAGCAGCGCGACAGGGGCTGGTTTCGGAGATACGCAGTATTTT. Its protein is CASSATGAGFGDTQYF.

This clonotype showed up just a few times. The chain recombines TRBV27 with TRBJ1-6; D call uncertain. Germline CDR1 reads MNHEY; CDR2 reads SMNVEV (reference sequence). V shed 5 bases and J shed 7 bases, with 12 bases lying between them. The CDR3 extends over 14 amino acids. CDR3 in DNA: TGTGCCAGCAGTCCTACGCGAGCAAATTCACCCCTCCACTTT. It yields the protein CASSPTRANSPLHF.